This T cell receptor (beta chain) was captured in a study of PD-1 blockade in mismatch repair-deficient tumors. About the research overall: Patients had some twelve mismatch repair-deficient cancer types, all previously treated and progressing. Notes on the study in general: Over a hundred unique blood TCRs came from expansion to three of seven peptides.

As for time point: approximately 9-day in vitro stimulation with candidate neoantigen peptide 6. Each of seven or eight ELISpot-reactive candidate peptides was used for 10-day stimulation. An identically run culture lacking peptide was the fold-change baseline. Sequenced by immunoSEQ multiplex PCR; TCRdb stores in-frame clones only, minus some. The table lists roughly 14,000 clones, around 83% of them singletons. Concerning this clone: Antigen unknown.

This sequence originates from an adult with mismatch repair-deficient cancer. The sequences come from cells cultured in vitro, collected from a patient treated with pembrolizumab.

CDR3 sequence: CASSKGRQGFGNEQFF. The CDR3 coding sequence is TGTGCCAGCAGCAAAGGGAGACAGGGGTTTGGAAATGAGCAGTTCTTC. The chain couples TRBV21-1 to TRBJ2-1; the table's D gene call, TRBD1, was not cross checked with the DNA. TRBV21-1 is deemed a pseudogene. This CDR3 contains 16 residues.